The rows below give T cell receptor beta chains drawn from one sample of a study of blood T cell repertoires in COVID-19. Produced via immunoSEQ multiplex PCR; TCRdb's table is partial and in-frame only. The profile covers about 220,000 clones, with 80% to 90% appearing a single time and about 4.8% taken by the ten largest. Sample: peripheral blood. These receptors originate from a woman between 70 and 85 years old with acute or convalescent COVID-19. Both conserved end residues are part of each CDR3. Each record gives: V gene, D gene, J gene, clone size, CDR3 protein, CDR3 DNA. The D gene is left open where the match is weak. Size is stated for part of the rows, as once, few or many counts, or as a class when the clone is expanded.

>TRBV10-3|-|TRBJ1-4|once
CAISTGKLATNEKLFF
TGTGCCATCAGTACAGGGAAGCTAGCAACTAATGAAAAACTGTTTTTT
>TRBV25-1|TRBD2|TRBJ2-3|-
CASSEFRGGGTDTQYF
TGTGCCAGCAGTGAATTCCGCGGGGGGGGCACAGATACGCAGTATTTT
>TRBV7-9|-|TRBJ1-5|-
CASRLDSIPNQPQHF
TGTGCCAGCAGGCTGGACAGCATCCCGAATCAGCCCCAGCATTTT
>TRBV24-1|TRBD1|TRBJ2-1|-
CATSDVPGQGPNEQFF
TGTGCCACCAGTGATGTGCCGGGACAGGGGCCCAATGAGCAGTTCTTC
>TRBV19|-|TRBJ2-7|-
CASRPTATYEQYF
TGTGCCAGTAGACCGACAGCCACCTACGAGCAGTACTTC
>TRBV11-3|-|TRBJ2-2|-
CASRSGSTGELFF
TGTGCCAGCAGATCGGGGAGTACCGGGGAGCTGTTTTTT
>TRBV9|TRBD1|TRBJ2-3|-
CASSVDPGTGTGSTDTQYF
TGTGCCAGCAGCGTAGACCCCGGTACCGGGACAGGGTCCACAGATACGCAGTATTTT
>TRBV4-1|-|TRBJ1-6|few
CASSQSGNNSPLHF
TGCGCCAGCAGCCAATCAGGGAATAATTCACCCCTCCACTTT
>TRBV4-3|-|TRBJ1-2|-
CASSQHLQDTYGYTF
TGCGCCAGCAGCCAACATCTCCAGGACACCTATGGCTACACCTTC
>TRBV11-2|TRBD1|TRBJ1-4|once
CASSPRTGREKLFF
TGTGCCAGCAGCCCACGGACAGGGAGGGAAAAACTGTTTTTT
>TRBV7-2|TRBD2|TRBJ2-1|-
CASSPLRPLAGDNEQFF
TGTGCCAGCAGCCCCCTAAGGCCACTAGCGGGGGATAATGAGCAGTTCTTC
>TRBV30|TRBD1|TRBJ2-2|once
CAWNPGQYTGELFF
TGTGCCTGGAATCCGGGACAGTACACCGGGGAGCTGTTTTTT
>TRBV6-5|TRBD1|TRBJ1-4|-
CASSRTGDKLFF
TGTGCCAGCTCGAGAACAGGGGACAAACTGTTTTTT
>TRBV5-4|-|TRBJ2-5|-
CASSLQGSKETQYF
TGTGCCAGCAGCTTGCAGGGTTCGAAGGAGACCCAGTACTTC
>TRBV4-1|-|TRBJ1-4|-
CASSPGTTNEKLFF
TGCGCCAGCAGCCCGGGGACAACTAATGAAAAACTGTTTTTT
>TRBV4-1|-|TRBJ1-2|-
CASSPMGSYGYTF
TGCGCCAGCAGCCCCATGGGGAGCTATGGCTACACCTTC
>TRBV5-8|-|TRBJ2-1|-
CASSLWRGQRQFF
TGTGCCAGCAGCCTCTGGAGGGGACAGCGTCAGTTCTTC
>TRBV12-5|TRBD1|TRBJ1-2|-
CASARTGSNYGYTF
TGTGCTAGTGCCCGGACAGGGTCCAACTATGGCTACACCTTC
>TRBV24-1|-|TRBJ2-2|once
CATSDLLGSAGELFF
TGTGCCACCAGTGATTTGCTTGGCAGTGCCGGGGAGCTGTTTTTT
>TRBV30|-|TRBJ2-5|-
CATSPADVVAQYF
TGTGCGACTAGTCCGGCGGACGTGGTGGCCCAGTACTTC
>TRBV18|-|TRBJ1-5|once
CASSPTGNQPQHF
TGTGCCAGCTCACCGACAGGTAATCAGCCCCAGCATTTT
>TRBV12-3/TRBV12-4|-|TRBJ2-3|-
CASSHRSTDTQYF
TGTGCCAGCAGCCATCGGTCCACCGATACGCAGTATTTT
>TRBV6-5|TRBD1|TRBJ2-1|-
CASSRDRVGQFF
TGTGCCAGCAGCCGGGACAGGGTGGGGCAGTTCTTC